This T cell receptor (beta chain) comes out of a study of blood T cell repertoires in COVID-19. The CDR3 is made up of 14 amino acids. Trimming left V 2 bases short and J 9 bases short, with 15 bases between. Germline values: CDR1 SGHDT, CDR2 YYEEEE. The authors' processing: How many nucleated cells were present was estimated from reference gene primer amplification. Data came from immunoSEQ multiplex PCR; TCRdb stores just in-frame clones and leaves some out. The V and J calls and the clone size are those of that table, but D and trimming were determined from the DNA. This sample has about 240,000 clones, with 70% to 90% found just once.

The chain uses TRBV5-6 and TRBJ2-1, with D unresolved. The sequence came from a woman aged 40 to 49 with acute COVID-19. The source material was PBMCs or T cells enriched from blood (not recorded which). The CDR3 bases are TGTGCCAGCAGCTTTGGAGTCCGCGTGGGTGAGCAGTTCTTC. Translation: CASSFGVRVGEQFF.